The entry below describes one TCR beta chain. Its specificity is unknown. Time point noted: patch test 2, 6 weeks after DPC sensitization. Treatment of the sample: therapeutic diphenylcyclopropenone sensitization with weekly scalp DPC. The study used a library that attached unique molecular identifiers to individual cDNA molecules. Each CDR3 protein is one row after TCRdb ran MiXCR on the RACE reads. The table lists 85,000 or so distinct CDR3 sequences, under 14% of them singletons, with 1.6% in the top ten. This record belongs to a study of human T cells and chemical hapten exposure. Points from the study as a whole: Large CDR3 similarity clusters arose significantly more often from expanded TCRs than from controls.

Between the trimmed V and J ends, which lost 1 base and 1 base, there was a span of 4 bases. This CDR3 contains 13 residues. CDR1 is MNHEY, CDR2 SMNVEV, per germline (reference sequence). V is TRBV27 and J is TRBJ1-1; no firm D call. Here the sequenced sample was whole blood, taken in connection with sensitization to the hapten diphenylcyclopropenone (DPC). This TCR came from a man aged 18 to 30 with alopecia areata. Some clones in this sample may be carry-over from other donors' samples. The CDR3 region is CASSLFGNTEAFF. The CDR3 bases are TGTGCCAGCAGTTTATTCGGGAACACTGAAGCTTTCTTT.